Shown below are 12 T cell receptor beta chains from a single sample sequenced in a study of vaccination and CD4 T cells after COVID-19. An Oncomine TCR Beta short-read assay was used to sequence the DNA from cultured CD4+ T cells. TCRdb re-called the PCR reads with MiXCR, one entry per CDR3 protein. The data contain 25,000 to 30,000 distinct CDR3 sequences, 36% of them singletons. These receptors lack a known antigen. As for time point: late sampling 161 to 241 days after vaccination in a few convalescent patients. Treatment indicated: roughly 10-day PBMC culture with coronavirus spike peptide pools or control peptides (ViraFEST assay). Sample: CD4+ T cells from blood, cultured in vitro, taken about 7 months after SARS-CoV-2 vaccination. The receptors shown here come from a human donor who had recovered from COVID-19.

This clonotype was seen only a few times. The chain recombines TRBV7-3 with TRBJ2-1, with D possibly matching TRBD1 (5 bases). The germline V gene has CDR1 SGHTA and CDR2 FQGTGA. V lost 5 bases and J lost 4, with 15 bases in between. This CDR3 contains 15 residues. CDR3 nucleotides: TGTGCCAGCAGCCCATTGACAGCTCAGTACAATGAGCAGTTCTTC. Amino acid sequence: CASSPLTAQYNEQFF.

This clonotype was seen a handful of times. This chain connects TRBV6-4 to TRBJ2-1; unclear D gene. V was clipped by 11 bases and J by 5 bases, with 13 bases between them. CDR1 and CDR2 from the germline V gene are MRHNA and SNTAGT. The CDR3 contains 12 residues. The CDR3 DNA follows: TGTGCCCGGACGAGAAGCCACAATGAGCAGTTCTTC. This sequence encodes CARTRSHNEQFF.

A note on this clonotype: A much larger clone differs from this one at a single base, so this may be a read error. The chain links TRBV6-6 to TRBJ1-6, with D tentatively TRBD1 (6 bases). This CDR3 is 15 amino acids long. Germline V gives CDR1 MNHNY, CDR2 SVGAGI (reference sequence). CDR3 sequence reads: CASSPGGYNNSPPHF. Written as DNA, the CDR3 is TGTGCCAGCAGCCCCGGGGGCTACAATAATTCACCCCCCCACTTT.

The J gene is TRBJ2-5, the V gene TRBV27, with D uncertain. The V end was cut by 5 bases, the J end by 4 bases, with 17 bases between. The germline V gene encodes CDR1 MNHEY and CDR2 SMNVEV (reference sequence). The CDR3 consists of 15 residues. This CDR3 is CASSPIARTRETQYF. CDR3 nucleotide sequence: TGTGCCAGCAGTCCTATAGCACGTACCAGAGAGACCCAGTACTTC.

The rearrangement links TRBV19 to TRBJ1-6; 9 bases are shared with TRBD1. V was pared by 4 bases and J by 9 bases, with 4 bases of the junction left unmatched. Germline loops: CDR1 LNHDA, CDR2 SQIVND (reference sequence). The CDR3 has 14 residues. This CDR3 is CASSTGTGFSPLHF. As DNA, the CDR3 is TGTGCCAGTAGTACCGGGACAGGGTTTTCACCCCTCCACTTT.

The chain combines TRBV20-1 with TRBJ2-6; tentatively, D is TRBD2 (6 bases). Germline loops: CDR1 DFQATT, CDR2 SNEGSKA (reference sequence). The CDR3 extends over 13 amino acids. V lost 3 bases to trimming and J lost 4 bases, with 7 bases between them. The CDR3 loop is CSARAGGANVLTF. The CDR3 DNA sequence: TGCAGTGCTAGGGCGGGGGGGGCCAACGTCCTGACTTTC.

The gene calls are TRBV5-4 and TRBJ2-1; TRBD2 might be the D (6 bases). CDR1 SGHNT and CDR2 YYREEE come from the germline V gene (reference sequence). The CDR3 has 15 amino acids. The V end was cut by 2 bases, the J end by 1 base, with 10 bases between. CDR3 DNA sequence: TGTGCCAGCAGCTTCCTCGGGACTTCCTACAATGAGCAGTTCTTC. Its translation: CASSFLGTSYNEQFF.

This clonotype has only a few counts. This chain links TRBV10-2 with TRBJ2-5, with a tentative D call TRBD2 (6 bases). The CDR3 totals 14 residues. Germline lookup yields CDR1 WSHSY and CDR2 SAAADI. V was clipped by 10 bases and J by 4 bases, with 19 bases between them. CDR3 amino acids: CATKDGRGVETQYF. CDR3 DNA: TGCGCCACCAAAGACGGGAGAGGGGTAGAGACCCAGTACTTC.

This clonotype came up a few times. This chain links TRBV7-8 with TRBJ1-2; no reliable D call. The CDR3 consists of 13 residues. Germline V gene sequence: CDR1 SGHVS, CDR2 FQNEAQ. The V gene lost 4 bases and the J gene lost 6 bases, with 12 bases spanning the gap. The CDR3 nucleotides read TGTGCCAGCAGCTCAGGCTCGAGGCATGGCTACACCTTC. Its translation is CASSSGSRHGYTF.

This clonotype was counted a few times. The gene calls are TRBV15 and TRBJ2-3; D is unresolved. The V gene's germline CDR1 is LNHNV and CDR2 YYDKDF (reference sequence). There are 14 residues in the CDR3. With 0 bases removed from V and 6 bases from J, the gap between germline ends came to 10 bases. For the CDR3, the DNA is TGTGCCACCAGCAGAGATAATACGTGGGATACGCAGTATTTT. Protein: CATSRDNTWDTQYF.

The chain has TRBV29-1 and TRBJ2-1; 13 bases line up with TRBD2. The germline V gene encodes CDR1 SQVTM and CDR2 ANQGSEA. The CDR3 runs 17 residues. The V segment lost 7 bases and the J segment 1 base; nucleotides outside the gene matches: 10. The CDR3 protein is CSGRTSGRIRSYNEQFF. The CDR3 DNA reads as TGCAGCGGAAGGACTAGCGGGAGAATCCGGTCCTACAATGAGCAGTTCTTC.

This clonotype was seen a few times. The CDR3 nucleotides read TGTGCCAGCAGCTTAGATATGTCTAGGGGCAATTCACCCCTCCACTTT. This codes for CASSLDMSRGNSPLHF. The rearrangement links TRBV7-2 to TRBJ1-6; tentative D call: TRBD1 (5 bases). With 1 base removed from V and 7 bases from J, the gap between germline ends came to 14 bases. The CDR3 spans 16 residues. Looked up from germline, CDR1 is SGHTA and CDR2 is FQGNSA.